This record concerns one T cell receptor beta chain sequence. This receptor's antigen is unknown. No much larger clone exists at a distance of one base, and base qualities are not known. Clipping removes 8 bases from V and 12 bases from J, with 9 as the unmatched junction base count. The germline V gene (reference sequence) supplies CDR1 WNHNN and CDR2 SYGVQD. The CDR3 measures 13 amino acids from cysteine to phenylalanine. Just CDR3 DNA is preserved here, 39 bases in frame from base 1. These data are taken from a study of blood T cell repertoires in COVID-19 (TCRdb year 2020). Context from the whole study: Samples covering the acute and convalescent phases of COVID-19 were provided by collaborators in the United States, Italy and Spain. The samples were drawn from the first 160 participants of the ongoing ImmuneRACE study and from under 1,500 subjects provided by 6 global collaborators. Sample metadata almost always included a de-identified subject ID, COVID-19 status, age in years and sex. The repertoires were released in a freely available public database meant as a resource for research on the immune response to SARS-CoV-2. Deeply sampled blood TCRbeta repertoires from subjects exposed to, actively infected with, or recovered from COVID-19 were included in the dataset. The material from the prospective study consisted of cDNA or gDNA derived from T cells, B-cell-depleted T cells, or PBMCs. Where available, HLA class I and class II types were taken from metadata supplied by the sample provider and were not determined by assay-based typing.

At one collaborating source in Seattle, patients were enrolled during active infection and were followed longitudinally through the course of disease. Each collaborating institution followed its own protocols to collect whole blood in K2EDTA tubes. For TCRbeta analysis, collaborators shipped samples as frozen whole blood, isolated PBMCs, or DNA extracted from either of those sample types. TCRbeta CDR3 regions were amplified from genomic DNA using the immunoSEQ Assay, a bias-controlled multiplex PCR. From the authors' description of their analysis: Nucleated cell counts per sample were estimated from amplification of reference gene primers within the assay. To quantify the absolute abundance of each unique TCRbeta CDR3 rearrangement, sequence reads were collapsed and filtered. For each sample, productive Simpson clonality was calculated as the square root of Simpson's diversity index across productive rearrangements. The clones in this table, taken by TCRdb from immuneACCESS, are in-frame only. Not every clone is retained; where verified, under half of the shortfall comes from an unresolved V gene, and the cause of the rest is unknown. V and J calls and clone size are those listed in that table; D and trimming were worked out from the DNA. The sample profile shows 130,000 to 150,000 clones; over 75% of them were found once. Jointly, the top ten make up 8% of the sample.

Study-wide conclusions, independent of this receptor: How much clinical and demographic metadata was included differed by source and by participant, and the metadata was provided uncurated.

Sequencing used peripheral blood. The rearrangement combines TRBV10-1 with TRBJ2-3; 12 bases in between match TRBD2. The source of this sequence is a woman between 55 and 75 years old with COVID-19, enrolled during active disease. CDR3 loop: CASATSGGAGQYF. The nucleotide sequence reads TGCGCCAGCGCGACTAGCGGGGGTGCTGGTCAGTATTTT.